The T cell receptor beta chain described here comes from a study of T cells in Graves' hyperthyroidism and ophthalmopathy (dated by TCRdb to about 2019). In the study overall: Peripheral blood was sampled at the time of initial diagnosis, prior to any treatment. To identify TCR V-J signatures that set the groups apart, the researchers used a discovery cohort of about a hundred patients, made up of approximately 43 with Graves' ophthalmopathy and about 60 with stable Graves' hyperthyroidism. Whether ophthalmopathy could be predicted prospectively was tested in an independent validation cohort made up of 18 to 20 hyperthyroidism patients plus 17 patients who later progressed to ophthalmopathy. For training and testing, the roughly 93 patients in the discovery cohort were randomly divided in a 7:3 ratio. Thyroid tissue and blood T-cell repertoires from several Graves' hyperthyroidism patients were also compared in the study. Once sampling was done, hyperthyroidism patients were given methimazole at a starting dose of 30 mg daily, whereas ophthalmopathy patients were given high-dose intravenous methylprednisolone. The paper reports TCR Vbeta CDR3 sequencing of approximately 140 peripheral blood samples: some 44 ophthalmopathy, fewer than 80 hyperthyroidism and around 17 progressor patients. The full study reports these points: In validation, the model predicted progression to ophthalmopathy with just under 71% sensitivity and approximately 78% specificity, a median of 6.5 months before onset. Most expanded thyroid clonotypes (frequency above 0.001) were also found in blood, which suggests that blood repertoires may mirror thyroid immune responses. Sample size was not statistically predetermined, and investigators were not blinded to group allocation. A model built on a 13 V-J signature distinguished ophthalmopathy from stable hyperthyroidism, reaching 87.88% sensitivity and around 81% specificity in cross-validation and 80%/75% in testing.

Remarks on this clonotype: The target of this receptor is not known. Within one base of it there is no much larger clone, and no base qualities were kept.

Sequences GTSNPN (CDR1) and SVGIG (CDR2) are obtained from the germline V gene (reference sequence). Trimming leaves V shorter by 0 bases and J shorter by 5 bases, with the junction holding 6 bases beyond the gene matches. Its CDR3 holds 14 amino acids, cysteine through phenylalanine. The CDR3 DNA has 42 bases and is translated from base 1. In the ophthalmopathy patients, disease was moderately to severely active, with a Clinical Activity Score of 3 or more, a NOSPECS grade of 4 or more, and a duration of less than 3 months. The study excluded patients with uncontrolled infections, other autoimmune diseases, pregnancy or lactation. Diagnoses were based on clinical symptoms, serum thyroxine and TRAb, thyroid ultrasound and orbital computed tomography. PBMCs were isolated from 10 ml of fresh peripheral blood by Ficoll-Paque density gradient centrifugation. Total RNA was extracted with Trizol reagent, and quality was checked on an Agilent 2100 Bioanalyzer.

Amplification of TCR beta CDR3 regions was carried out from RNA transcripts. The first round of RT-PCR for the TCR CDR3 was performed with the HTBI primer set and the Qiagen OneStep RT-PCR kit. Libraries were constructed in a second round of multiplex PCR, after which size selection and purification were performed. Paired-end sequencing of the libraries was performed with 100 bp reads on an Illumina HiSeq2000. The paper's data handling went like this. SOAPnuke was used to process the raw data, throwing out any read that contained adapters or uncalled bases, had a mean Phred below 15, or lacked an exact constant-primer or identifier match. High-quality paired reads were merged using COPE v1.2.5, and each unique nucleotide sequence was defined as a clonotype. MiTCR v1.1 was used to align the clonotypes against IMGT TRBV, TRBD and TRBJ reference segments. The analysis was restricted to V-J combinations with a frequency above 0.0001, which together covered 99% to 99.2% of the repertoires. The TCS score was defined as F50 (clonal expansion) divided by E x V (chaos), with BLOSUM62-based TCRdist calculated between CDR3 peptides within each V-J. Welch's t-statistics and random forest reduced some 510 V-J features to 13, which were used in a naive Bayes classifier (R e1071). TCRdb took the public reads, trimmed them with fastp at Q25, ran MiXCR for clone calling and kept in-frame beta chains. Identical CDR3 proteins give one entry, which carries the most common genes and DNA. These V and J calls rely on TCRdb rather than the paper's analysis. Within this sample are 330,000 or so distinct CDR3 sequences, with 15% to 20% of them counted one time only. The ten top clones hold roughly 15% of the sample.

The source is a woman aged 40-49 years with Graves' ophthalmopathy. Sequencing used blood. Here the chain combines TRBV30 and TRBJ2-5; 7 bases in the junction line up with TRBD1. The CDR3 protein sequence reads: CAWSVRTGLETQYF. The sequenced DNA is TGTGCCTGGAGTGTACGGACAGGCTTGGAGACCCAGTACTTC.